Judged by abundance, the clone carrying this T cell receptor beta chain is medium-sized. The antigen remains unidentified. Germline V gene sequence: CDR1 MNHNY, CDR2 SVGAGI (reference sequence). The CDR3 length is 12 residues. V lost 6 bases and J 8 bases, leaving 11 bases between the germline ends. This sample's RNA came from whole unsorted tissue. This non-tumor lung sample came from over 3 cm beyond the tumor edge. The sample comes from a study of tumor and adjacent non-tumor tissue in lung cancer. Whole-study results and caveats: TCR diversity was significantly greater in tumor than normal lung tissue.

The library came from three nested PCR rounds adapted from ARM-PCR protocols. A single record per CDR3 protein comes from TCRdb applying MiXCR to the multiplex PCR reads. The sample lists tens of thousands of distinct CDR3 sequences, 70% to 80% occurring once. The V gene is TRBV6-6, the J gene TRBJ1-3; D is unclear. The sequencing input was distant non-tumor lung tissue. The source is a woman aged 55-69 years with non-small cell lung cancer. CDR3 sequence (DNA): TGTGCCAGCAGCCTCTGGACTGACACCATATATTTT. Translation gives CASSLWTDTIYF.